This entry is about one T cell receptor (beta chain). In the source study's methods: Amplification with reference gene primers provided the estimates of nucleated cell counts. Produced via immunoSEQ multiplex PCR; TCRdb's table is partial and in-frame only. For V, J and clone size, that table is used; D and trimming come from the DNA. The table lists approximately 310,000 clones, over 75% of them singletons, with less than 2.5% in the top ten. Residents of 20 to 25 US areas, aged about 18 to 95 years, made up the participants. The recovered donors of Cohort 3 showed two negative PCRs, clearance, or symptom resolution. The source of the sample is a study of blood T cell repertoires in COVID-19. Whole-study context: The cDNA or gDNA used as material had been derived from T cells, B-cell-depleted T cells, or PBMCs.

The trim removed 3 bases at V and 6 bases at J, leaving 8 bases unmatched. The CDR3 totals 15 residues. Germline lookup yields CDR1 LGHNA and CDR2 YSLEER. Sequencing was carried out using PBMCs or T cells enriched from blood (not recorded which). The source of this sequence is a man aged 25-40 years who had recovered from COVID-19. V and J are TRBV4-3 and TRBJ2-7, with 10 bases matching TRBD1. The CDR3 sequence: CASSQERTGGSEQYF. The CDR3 nucleotides are TGCGCCAGCAGCCAGGAAAGGACAGGGGGTAGCGAGCAGTACTTC.